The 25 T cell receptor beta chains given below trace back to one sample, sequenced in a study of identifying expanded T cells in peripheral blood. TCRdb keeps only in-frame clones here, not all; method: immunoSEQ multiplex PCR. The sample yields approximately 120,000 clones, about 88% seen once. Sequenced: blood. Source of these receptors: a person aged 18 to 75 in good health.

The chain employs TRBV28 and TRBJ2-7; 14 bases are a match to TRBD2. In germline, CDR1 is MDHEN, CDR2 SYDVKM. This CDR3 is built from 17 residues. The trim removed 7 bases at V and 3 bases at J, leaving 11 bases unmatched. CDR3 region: CASKWGLAGDMGYEQYF. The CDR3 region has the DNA TGTGCCAGCAAATGGGGACTAGCGGGAGACATGGGCTACGAGCAGTACTTC.

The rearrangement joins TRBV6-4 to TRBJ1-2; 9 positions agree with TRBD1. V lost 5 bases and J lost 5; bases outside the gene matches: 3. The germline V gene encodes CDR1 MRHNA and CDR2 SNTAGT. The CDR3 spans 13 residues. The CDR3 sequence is CASSKGQGYGYTF. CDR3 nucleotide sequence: TGTGCCAGCAGTAAGGGACAGGGATATGGCTACACCTTC.

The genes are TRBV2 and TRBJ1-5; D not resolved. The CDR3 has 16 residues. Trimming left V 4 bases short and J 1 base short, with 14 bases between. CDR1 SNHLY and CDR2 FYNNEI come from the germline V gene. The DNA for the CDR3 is TGTGCCAGCAGTGCTTTCGGGCGCGAGAGCAATCAGCCCCAGCATTTT. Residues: CASSAFGRESNQPQHF.

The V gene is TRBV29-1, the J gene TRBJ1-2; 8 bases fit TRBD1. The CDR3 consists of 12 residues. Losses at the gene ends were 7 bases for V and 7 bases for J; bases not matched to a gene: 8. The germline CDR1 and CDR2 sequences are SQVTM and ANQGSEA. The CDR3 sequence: CSAGQGGVGYTF. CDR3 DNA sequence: TGCAGCGCCGGACAGGGTGGGGTTGGCTACACCTTC.

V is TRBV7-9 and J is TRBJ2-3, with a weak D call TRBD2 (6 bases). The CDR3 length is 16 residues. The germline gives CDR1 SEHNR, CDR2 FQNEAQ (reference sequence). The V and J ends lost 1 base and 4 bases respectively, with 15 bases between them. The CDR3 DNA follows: TGTGCCAGCAGCTTAGATGGGGGGATGGCCTCAGATACGCAGTATTTT. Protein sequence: CASSLDGGMASDTQYF.

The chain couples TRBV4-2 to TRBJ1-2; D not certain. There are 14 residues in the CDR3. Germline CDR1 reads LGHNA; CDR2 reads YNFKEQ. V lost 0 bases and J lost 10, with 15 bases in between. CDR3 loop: CASSQDEFVVHYTF. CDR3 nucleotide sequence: TGTGCCAGCAGCCAAGATGAATTCGTCGTGCACTACACCTTC.

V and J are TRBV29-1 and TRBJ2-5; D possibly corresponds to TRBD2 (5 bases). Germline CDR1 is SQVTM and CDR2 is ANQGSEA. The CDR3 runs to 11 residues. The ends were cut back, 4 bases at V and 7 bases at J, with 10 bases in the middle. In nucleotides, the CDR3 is TGCAGCGTTGGAGGGTACGGGACCCAGTACTTC. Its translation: CSVGGYGTQYF.

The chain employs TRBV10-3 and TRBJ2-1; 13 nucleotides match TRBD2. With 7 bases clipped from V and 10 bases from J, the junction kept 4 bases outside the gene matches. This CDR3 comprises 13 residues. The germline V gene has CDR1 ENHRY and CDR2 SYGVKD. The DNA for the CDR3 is TGTGCCATCACGCCGGGACTAGCGGGAGAGCAGTTCTTC. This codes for CAITPGLAGEQFF.

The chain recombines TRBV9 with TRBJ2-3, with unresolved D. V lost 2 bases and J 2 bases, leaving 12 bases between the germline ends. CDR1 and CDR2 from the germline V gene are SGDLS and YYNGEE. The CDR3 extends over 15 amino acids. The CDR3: CASSVGRLTTDTQYF. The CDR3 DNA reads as TGTGCCAGCAGCGTCGGCAGACTCACCACAGATACGCAGTATTTT.

The DNA of the CDR3 is TGTGCCAGCACCCTTGACAATACTTCCTACGAGCAGTACTTC. As protein: CASTLDNTSYEQYF. The chain joins TRBV6-1 to TRBJ2-7, with D unresolved. CDR1 is MNHNS and CDR2 is SASEGT in the germline V gene. The V gene lost 7 bases and the J gene lost 1 base, with 14 bases spanning the gap. CDR3 length: 14 amino acids.

The CDR3 DNA reads TGCAGCGTGCCGGGACTAGGGGCTAGCTCCTACAATGAGCAGTTCTTC. Translation gives CSVPGLGASSYNEQFF. This chain links TRBV29-1 with TRBJ2-1; 8 bases are shared with TRBD2. Per the germline V gene, CDR1 is SQVTM and CDR2 is ANQGSEA. V lost 6 bases and J lost 0; bases outside the gene matches: 10. The CDR3 consists of 16 residues.

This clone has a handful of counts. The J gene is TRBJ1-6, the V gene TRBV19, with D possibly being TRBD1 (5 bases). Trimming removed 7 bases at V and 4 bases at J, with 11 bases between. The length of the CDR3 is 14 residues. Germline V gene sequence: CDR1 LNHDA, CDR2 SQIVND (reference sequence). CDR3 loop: CASTKTEYNSPLHF. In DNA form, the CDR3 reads TGTGCCAGTACTAAGACAGAGTATAATTCACCCCTCCACTTT.

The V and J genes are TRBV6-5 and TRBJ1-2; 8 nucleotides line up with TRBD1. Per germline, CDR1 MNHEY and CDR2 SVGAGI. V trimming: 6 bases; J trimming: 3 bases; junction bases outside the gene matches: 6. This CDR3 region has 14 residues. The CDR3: CASREQGGHYGYTF. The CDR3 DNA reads TGTGCCAGCAGGGAACAGGGGGGTCACTATGGCTACACCTTC.

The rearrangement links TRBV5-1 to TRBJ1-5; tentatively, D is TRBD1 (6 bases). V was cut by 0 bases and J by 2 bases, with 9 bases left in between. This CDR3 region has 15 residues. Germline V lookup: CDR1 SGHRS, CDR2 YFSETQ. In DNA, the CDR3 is TGCGCCAGCAGCTTGGCAGGGGATGGCAATCAGCCCCAGCATTTT. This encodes CASSLAGDGNQPQHF. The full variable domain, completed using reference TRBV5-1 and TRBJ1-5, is KAGVTQTPRYLIKTRGQQVTLSCSPISGHRSVSWYQQTPGQGLQFLFEYFSETQRNKGNFPGRFSGRQFSNSRSEMNVSTLELGDSALYLCASSLAGDGNQPQHFGDGTRLSIL.

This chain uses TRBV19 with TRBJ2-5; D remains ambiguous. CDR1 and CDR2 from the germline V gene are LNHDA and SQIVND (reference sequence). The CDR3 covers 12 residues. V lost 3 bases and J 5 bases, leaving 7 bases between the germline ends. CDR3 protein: CASSIRAETQYF. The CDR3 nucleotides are TGTGCCAGTAGTATCCGGGCGGAGACCCAGTACTTC.

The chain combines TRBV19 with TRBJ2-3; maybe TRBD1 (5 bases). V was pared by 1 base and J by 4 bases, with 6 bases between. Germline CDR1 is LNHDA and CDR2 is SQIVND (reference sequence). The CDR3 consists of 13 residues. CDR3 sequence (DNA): TGTGCCAGTAGTATAGCCAGGGCAGATACGCAGTATTTT. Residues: CASSIARADTQYF. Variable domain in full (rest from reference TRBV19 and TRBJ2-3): DGGITQSPKYLFRKEGQNVTLSCEQNLNHDAMYWYRQDPGQGLRLIYYSQIVNDFQKGDIAEGYSVSREKKESFPLTVTSAQKNPTAFYLCASSIARADTQYFGPGTRLTVL.

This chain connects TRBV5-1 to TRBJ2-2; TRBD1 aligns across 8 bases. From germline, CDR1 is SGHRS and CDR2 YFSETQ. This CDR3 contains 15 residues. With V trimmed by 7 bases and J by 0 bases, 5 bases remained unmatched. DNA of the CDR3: TGCGCCAGCGTTCCGGGACAGGCGAACACCGGGGAGCTGTTTTTT. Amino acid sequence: CASVPGQANTGELFF.

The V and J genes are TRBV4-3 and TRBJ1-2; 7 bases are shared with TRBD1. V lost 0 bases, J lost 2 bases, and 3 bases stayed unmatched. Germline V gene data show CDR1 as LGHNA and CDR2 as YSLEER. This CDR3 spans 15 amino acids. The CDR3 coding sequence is TGCGCCAGCAGCCAAGACCAGGGACAGAACTATGGCTACACCTTC. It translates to CASSQDQGQNYGYTF.

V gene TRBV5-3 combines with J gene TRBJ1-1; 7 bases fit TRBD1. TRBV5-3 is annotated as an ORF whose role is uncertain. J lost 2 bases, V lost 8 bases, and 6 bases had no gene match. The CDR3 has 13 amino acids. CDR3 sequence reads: CARSDRSNTEAFF. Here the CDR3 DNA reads TGTGCCAGGTCGGACAGGTCAAACACTGAAGCTTTCTTT.

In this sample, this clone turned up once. The CDR3, as DNA: TGTGCCAGCAGTCCCCTTCTTCAGGGCAAAAACATTCAGTACTTC. Its protein is CASSPLLQGKNIQYF. This chain connects TRBV27 to TRBJ2-4; tentatively, D is TRBD1 (5 bases). CDR3 length equals 15 residues. V was trimmed by 5 bases and J by 3 bases, leaving 14 bases between them. Germline V gives CDR1 MNHEY, CDR2 SMNVEV (reference sequence).

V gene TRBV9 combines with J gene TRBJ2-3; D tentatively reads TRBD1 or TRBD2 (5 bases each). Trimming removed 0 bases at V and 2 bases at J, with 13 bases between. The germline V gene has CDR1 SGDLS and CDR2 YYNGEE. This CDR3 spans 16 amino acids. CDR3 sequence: CASSVVGTAPTDTQYF. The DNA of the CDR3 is TGTGCCAGCAGCGTAGTGGGGACGGCTCCCACAGATACGCAGTATTTT. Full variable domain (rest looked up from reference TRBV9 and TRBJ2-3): DSGVTQTPKHLITATGQRVTLRCSPRSGDLSVYWYQQSLDQGLQFLIQYYNGEERAKGNILERFSAQQFPDLHSELNLSSLELGDSALYFCASSVVGTAPTDTQYFGPGTRLTVL.

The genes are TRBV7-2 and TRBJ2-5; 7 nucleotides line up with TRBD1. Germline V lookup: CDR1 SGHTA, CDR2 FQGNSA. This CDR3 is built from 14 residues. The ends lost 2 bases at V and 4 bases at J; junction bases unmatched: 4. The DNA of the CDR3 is TGTGCCAGCAGCTTACGGACAGGACGAGAGACCCAGTACTTC. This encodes CASSLRTGRETQYF.

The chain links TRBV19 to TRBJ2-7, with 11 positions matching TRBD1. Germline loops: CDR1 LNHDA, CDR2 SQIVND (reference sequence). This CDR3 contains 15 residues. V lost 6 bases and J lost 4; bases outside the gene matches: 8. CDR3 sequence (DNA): TGTGCCAGTAGGATTGGACAGGGGGCAGCTTACGAGCAGTACTTC. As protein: CASRIGQGAAYEQYF.

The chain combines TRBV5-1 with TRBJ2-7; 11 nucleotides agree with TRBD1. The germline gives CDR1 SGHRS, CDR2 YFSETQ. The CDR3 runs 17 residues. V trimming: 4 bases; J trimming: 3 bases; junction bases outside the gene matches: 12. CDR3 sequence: CASSRLALGQGVYEQYF. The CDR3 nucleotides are TGCGCCAGCAGCCGTCTTGCTTTGGGACAGGGGGTCTACGAGCAGTACTTC.

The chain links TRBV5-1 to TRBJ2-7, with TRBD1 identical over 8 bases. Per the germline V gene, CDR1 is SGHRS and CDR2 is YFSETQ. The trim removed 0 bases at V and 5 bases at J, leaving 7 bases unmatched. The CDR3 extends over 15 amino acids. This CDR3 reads CASSLGLRTGNEQYF. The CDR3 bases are TGCGCCAGCAGCTTGGGCCTCAGGACAGGGAACGAGCAGTACTTC.